The 13 T cell receptor beta chains given below trace back to one sample, sequenced in a study of shared clonotypes between healthy human individuals. Generated by immunoSEQ multiplex PCR, the TCRdb table keeps only in-frame clones and is missing some. Among about 2.3 million clones listed, approximately 93% were seen once. The sample comprised naive CD4+ T cells from PBMCs. The subset denotes: CD45RA+ positively selected. Receptors were obtained from a man aged 18-30 years in good health. Some clones in this sample may be carry-over from other donors' samples.

V is TRBV11-2 and J is TRBJ2-7; the D gene is possibly TRBD1 (5 bases). The CDR3 contains 17 residues. The V gene lost 0 bases and the J gene lost 0 bases, with 15 bases spanning the gap. CDR1 SGHAT and CDR2 FQNNGV come from the germline V gene. As DNA, the CDR3 is TGTGCCAGCAGCTTAGAATCGGAGACAGACTTCTCCTACGAGCAGTACTTC. It specifies CASSLESETDFSYEQYF.

This chain joins TRBV28 and TRBJ2-7; weak D call: TRBD2 (7 bases). The length of the CDR3 is 15 residues. The germline V gene has CDR1 MDHEN and CDR2 SYDVKM. The ends were cut back, 2 bases at V and 3 bases at J, with 14 bases in the middle. The CDR3 bases are TGTGCCAGCAGTTTAGGGGGGGCGAGGGTCTACGAGCAGTACTTC. Translating it yields CASSLGGARVYEQYF.

CDR3 nucleotide sequence: TGTGCCAGCAGCATAAGCCGGGACAGCCTCTATGGCTACACCTTC. This encodes CASSISRDSLYGYTF. This rearrangement joins TRBV7-2 to TRBJ1-2; 7 positions match TRBD1. The V and J ends lost 5 bases and 4 bases, in that order; junction bases with no gene match: 10. The CDR3 length is 15 residues. CDR1 and CDR2 (germline): SGHTA, FQGNSA.

The rearrangement joins TRBV5-4 to TRBJ2-7; D not resolved. Germline V lookup: CDR1 SGHNT, CDR2 YYREEE (reference sequence). The CDR3 totals 13 residues. V gave up 4 bases and J gave up 4 bases, with 12 bases separating them. The CDR3 reads CASSRRGGYEQYF. Here the CDR3 DNA reads TGTGCCAGCAGCCGCCGAGGTGGGTACGAGCAGTACTTC. The whole variable domain, filled in from reference TRBV5-4 and TRBJ2-7, reads ETGVTQSPTHLIKTRGQQVTLRCSSQSGHNTVSWYQQALGQGPQFIFQYYREEENGRGNFPPRFSGLQFPNYSSELNVNALELDDSALYLCASSRRGGYEQYFGPGTRLTVT.

The V call is TRBV5-1, the J call TRBJ2-7; D might be TRBD2 (6 bases). The CDR3 consists of 15 residues. V was trimmed by 5 bases and J by 3 bases, leaving 18 bases between them. Germline V CDR1 and CDR2: SGHRS, YFSETQ. CDR3 DNA: TGCGCCAGCAGATCCCGGGACGGGGGAGTCTACGAGCAGTACTTC. It yields the protein CASRSRDGGVYEQYF.

The chain is built from TRBV5-1 and TRBJ2-7, with 8 nucleotides matching TRBD2. The CDR3 is made up of 13 amino acids. Germline-derived CDR1 and CDR2 are SGHRS and YFSETQ. With 4 bases clipped from V and 6 bases from J, the junction kept 6 bases outside the gene matches. The CDR3 loop reads CASSPGLDGEQYF. The CDR3 DNA reads TGCGCCAGCAGCCCGGGACTAGACGGCGAGCAGTACTTC.

The V gene is TRBV6-5, the J gene TRBJ2-3, with D perhaps TRBD2 (5 bases). This CDR3 spans 13 amino acids. CDR1 is MNHEY and CDR2 is SVGAGI in the germline V gene. V was shortened by 6 bases and J by 3 bases, with 10 bases between the two germline ends. As DNA, the CDR3 is TGTGCCAGCAGCCGGGGAGTGACAGATACGCAGTATTTT. Translating it yields CASSRGVTDTQYF.

This clone occurred once. The V gene is TRBV5-4, the J gene TRBJ2-3; D gene unclear. CDR3 length: 14 amino acids. V lost 1 base to trimming and J lost 5 bases, with 11 bases between them. The germline V gene has CDR1 SGHNT and CDR2 YYREEE (reference sequence). CDR3 nucleotide sequence: TGTGCCAGCAGCTTGTATTATGTTGGAGATACGCAGTATTTT. This gives the protein CASSLYYVGDTQYF.

The chain has TRBV19 and TRBJ1-2; D is uncertain. V was pared by 1 base and J by 2 bases, with 8 bases between. Looked up from germline, CDR1 is LNHDA and CDR2 is SQIVND (reference sequence). The CDR3 loop spans 14 amino acids. Here the CDR3 DNA reads TGTGCCAGTAGTATAGGTCCGCGAAACTATGGCTACACCTTC. As protein: CASSIGPRNYGYTF.

This clone was observed a single time. J is TRBJ1-4 and V is TRBV28, with D possibly TRBD1 on 5 matching bases. Deletions cut 5 bases from V and 6 bases from J, with 19 bases between. The CDR3 length is 16 residues. In germline, CDR1 is MDHEN, CDR2 SYDVKM. This CDR3 is CASSGAPGPGDEKLFF. The CDR3, as DNA: TGTGCCAGCAGTGGGGCCCCAGGGCCGGGGGATGAAAAACTGTTTTTT. Full variable domain (rest looked up from reference TRBV28 and TRBJ1-4): DVKVTQSSRYLVKRTGEKVFLECVQDMDHENMFWYRQDPGLGLRLIYFSYDVKMKEKGDIPEGYSVSREKKERFSLILESASTNQTSMYLCASSGAPGPGDEKLFFGSGTQLSVL.

The chain employs TRBV9 and TRBJ2-3; 7 bases are shared with TRBD2. The CDR3 runs to 15 residues. Germline V gene data show CDR1 as SGDLS and CDR2 as YYNGEE. V lost 4 bases and J lost 3; bases outside the gene matches: 8. This chain's CDR3 is CASSWGGRVTDTQYF. CDR3 DNA sequence: TGTGCCAGCAGCTGGGGAGGGAGGGTAACAGATACGCAGTATTTT. The full variable domain, with the rest looked up from reference TRBV9 and TRBJ2-3, is DSGVTQTPKHLITATGQRVTLRCSPRSGDLSVYWYQQSLDQGLQFLIQYYNGEERAKGNILERFSAQQFPDLHSELNLSSLELGDSALYFCASSWGGRVTDTQYFGPGTRLTVL.

The CDR3 spells CASSKDPGNTIYF. CDR3 nucleotides: TGCGCCAGCAGCAAGGACCCCGGAAACACCATATATTTT. The genes are TRBV5-1 and TRBJ1-3; no definite D call. This CDR3 has 13 amino acids. Trimming shortened V by 4 bases and J by 4 bases, and 9 bases separated the two germline ends. Germline loops: CDR1 SGHRS, CDR2 YFSETQ.

V and J are TRBV7-2 and TRBJ2-3; D call uncertain. Germline values: CDR1 SGHTA, CDR2 FQGNSA. The CDR3 loop spans 14 amino acids. V lost 1 base, J lost 6 bases, and 11 bases lay in between. The CDR3: CASSLVGRHDTQYF. Written as DNA, the CDR3 is TGTGCCAGCAGCTTAGTCGGCAGGCATGATACGCAGTATTTT.